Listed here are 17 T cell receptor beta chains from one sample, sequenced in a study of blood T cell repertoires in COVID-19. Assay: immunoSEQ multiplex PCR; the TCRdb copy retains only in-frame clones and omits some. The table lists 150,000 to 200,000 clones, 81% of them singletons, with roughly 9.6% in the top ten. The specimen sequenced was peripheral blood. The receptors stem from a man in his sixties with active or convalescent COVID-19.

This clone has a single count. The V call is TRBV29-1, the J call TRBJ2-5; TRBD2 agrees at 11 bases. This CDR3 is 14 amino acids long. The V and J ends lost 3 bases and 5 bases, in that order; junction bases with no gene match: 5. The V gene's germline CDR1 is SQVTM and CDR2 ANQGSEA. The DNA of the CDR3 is TGCAGCGTTGATCCCTCTAGCGGGGGGGAGACCCAGTACTTC. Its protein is CSVDPSSGGETQYF. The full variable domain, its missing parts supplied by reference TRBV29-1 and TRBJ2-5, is SAVISQKPSRDICQRGTSLTIQCQVDSQVTMMFWYRQQPGQSLTLIATANQGSEATYESGFVIDKFPISRPNLTFSTLTVSNMSPEDSSIYLCSVDPSSGGETQYFGPGTRLLVL.

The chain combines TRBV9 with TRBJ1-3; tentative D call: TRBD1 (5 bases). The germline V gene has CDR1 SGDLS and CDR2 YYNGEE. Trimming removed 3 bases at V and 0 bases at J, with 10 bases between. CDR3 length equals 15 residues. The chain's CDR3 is CASSASGTSGNTIYF. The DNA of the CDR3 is TGTGCCAGCAGCGCCAGCGGGACCTCTGGAAACACCATATATTTT.

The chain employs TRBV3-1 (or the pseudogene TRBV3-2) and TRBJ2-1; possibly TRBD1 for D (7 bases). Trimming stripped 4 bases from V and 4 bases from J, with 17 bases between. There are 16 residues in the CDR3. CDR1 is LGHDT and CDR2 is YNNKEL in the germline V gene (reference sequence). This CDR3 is CASSPQGGSGYNEQFF. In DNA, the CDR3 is TGTGCCAGCAGCCCCCAGGGGGGTAGCGGTTACAATGAGCAGTTCTTC.

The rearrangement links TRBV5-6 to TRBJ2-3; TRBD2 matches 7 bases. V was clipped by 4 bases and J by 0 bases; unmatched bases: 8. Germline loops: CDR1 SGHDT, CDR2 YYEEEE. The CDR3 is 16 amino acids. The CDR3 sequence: CASSSLGRGSTDTQYF. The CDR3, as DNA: TGTGCCAGCAGCAGCCTCGGGCGGGGGAGCACAGATACGCAGTATTTT.

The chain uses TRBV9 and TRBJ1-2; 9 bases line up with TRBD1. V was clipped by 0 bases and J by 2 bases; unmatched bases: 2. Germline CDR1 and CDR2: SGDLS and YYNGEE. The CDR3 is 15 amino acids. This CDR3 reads CASSVAGQGNYGYTF. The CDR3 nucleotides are TGTGCCAGCAGCGTAGCCGGACAGGGGAACTATGGCTACACCTTC. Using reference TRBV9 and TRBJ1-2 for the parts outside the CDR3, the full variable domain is DSGVTQTPKHLITATGQRVTLRCSPRSGDLSVYWYQQSLDQGLQFLIQYYNGEERAKGNILERFSAQQFPDLHSELNLSSLELGDSALYFCASSVAGQGNYGYTFGSGTRLTVV.

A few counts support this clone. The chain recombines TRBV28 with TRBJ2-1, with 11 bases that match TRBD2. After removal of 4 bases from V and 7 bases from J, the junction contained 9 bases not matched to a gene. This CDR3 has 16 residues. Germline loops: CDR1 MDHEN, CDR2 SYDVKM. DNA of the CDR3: TGTGCCAGCAGTTCGGCACTAGCGGGAGTTGTGAATGAGCAGTTCTTC. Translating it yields CASSSALAGVVNEQFF.

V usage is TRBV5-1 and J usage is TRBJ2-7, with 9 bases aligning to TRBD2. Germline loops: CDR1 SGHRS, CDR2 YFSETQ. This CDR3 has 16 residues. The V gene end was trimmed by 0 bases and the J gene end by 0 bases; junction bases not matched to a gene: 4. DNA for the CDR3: TGCGCCAGCAGCTTGGAGAAGACTAGCGGCTCCTACGAGCAGTACTTC. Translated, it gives CASSLEKTSGSYEQYF.

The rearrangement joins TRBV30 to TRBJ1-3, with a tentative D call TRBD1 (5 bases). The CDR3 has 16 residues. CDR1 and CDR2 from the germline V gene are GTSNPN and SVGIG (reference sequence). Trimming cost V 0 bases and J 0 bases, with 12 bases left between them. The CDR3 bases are TGTGCCTGGAGTGTACACAGGAGAACCTCTGGAAACACCATATATTTT. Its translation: CAWSVHRRTSGNTIYF.

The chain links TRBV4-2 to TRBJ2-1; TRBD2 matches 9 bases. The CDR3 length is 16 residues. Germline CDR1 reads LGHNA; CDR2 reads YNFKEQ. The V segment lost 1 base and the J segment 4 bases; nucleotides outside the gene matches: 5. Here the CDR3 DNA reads TGTGCCAGCAGCCAAGGCGCCCTAGCGGGGTACAATGAGCAGTTCTTC. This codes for CASSQGALAGYNEQFF.

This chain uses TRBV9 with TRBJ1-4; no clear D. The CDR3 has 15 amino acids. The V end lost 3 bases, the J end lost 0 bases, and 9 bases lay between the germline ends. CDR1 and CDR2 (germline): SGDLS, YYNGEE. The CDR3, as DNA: TGTGCCAGCAGCGCCACGGGAGCAACTAATGAAAAACTGTTTTTT. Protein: CASSATGATNEKLFF.

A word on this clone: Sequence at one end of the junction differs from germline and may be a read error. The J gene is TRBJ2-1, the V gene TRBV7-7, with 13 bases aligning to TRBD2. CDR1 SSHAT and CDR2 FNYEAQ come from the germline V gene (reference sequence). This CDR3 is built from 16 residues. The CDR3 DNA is TGTGCTAGCAGCTCGGGACTAGCGGGACAGGGCCATGAGCAGTTCTTC. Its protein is CASSSGLAGQGHEQFF.

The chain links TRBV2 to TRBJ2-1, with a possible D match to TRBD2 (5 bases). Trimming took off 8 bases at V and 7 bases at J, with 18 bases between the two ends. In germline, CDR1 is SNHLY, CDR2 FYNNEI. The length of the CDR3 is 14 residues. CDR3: CASSPMWERNEQFF. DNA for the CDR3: TGTGCCAGCTCACCCATGTGGGAGAGGAATGAGCAGTTCTTC.

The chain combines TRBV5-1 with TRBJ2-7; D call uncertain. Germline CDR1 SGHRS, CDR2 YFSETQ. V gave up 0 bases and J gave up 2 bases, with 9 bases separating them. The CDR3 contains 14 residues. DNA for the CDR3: TGCGCCAGCAGCTTGGATGATACAACCTACGAGCAGTACTTC. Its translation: CASSLDDTTYEQYF.

CDR3 sequence reads: CVSAGETTPLVRGYTF. In DNA, the CDR3 is TGTGTCTCAGCAGGGGAAACAACTCCCCTGGTTCGAGGCTACACCTTC. The rearrangement links TRBV27 to TRBJ1-2, with D perhaps matching TRBD1 (6 bases). The CDR3 has 16 residues. Germline CDR1 and CDR2: MNHEY and SMNVEV (reference sequence).

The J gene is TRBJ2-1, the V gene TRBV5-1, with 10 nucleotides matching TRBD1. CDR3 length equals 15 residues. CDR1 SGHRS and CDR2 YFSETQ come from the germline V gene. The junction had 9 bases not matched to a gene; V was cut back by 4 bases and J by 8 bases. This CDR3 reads CASSLLGTGVHEQFF. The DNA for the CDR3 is TGCGCCAGCAGCCTCCTCGGGACAGGGGTCCATGAGCAGTTCTTC. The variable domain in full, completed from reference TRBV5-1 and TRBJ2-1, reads KAGVTQTPRYLIKTRGQQVTLSCSPISGHRSVSWYQQTPGQGLQFLFEYFSETQRNKGNFPGRFSGRQFSNSRSEMNVSTLELGDSALYLCASSLLGTGVHEQFFGPGTRLTVL.

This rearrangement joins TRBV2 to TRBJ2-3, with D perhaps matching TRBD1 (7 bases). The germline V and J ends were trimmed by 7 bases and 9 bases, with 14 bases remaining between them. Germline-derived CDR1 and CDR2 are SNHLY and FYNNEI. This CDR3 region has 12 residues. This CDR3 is CASTDRTITQYF. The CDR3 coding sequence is TGTGCCAGCACGGACAGGACTATAACGCAGTATTTT.

In DNA, the CDR3 is TGTGCCAGCAGCCCACCTCGGGAAGGGGGGGGGCCCCAGCATTTT. Its translation: CASSPPREGGGPQHF. V usage is TRBV7-2 and J usage is TRBJ1-5; TRBD1 is a possible D gene (6 bases). Trimming took 5 bases from V and 9 from J, leaving 20 bases between them. Germline values: CDR1 SGHTA, CDR2 FQGNSA. This CDR3 has 15 residues.